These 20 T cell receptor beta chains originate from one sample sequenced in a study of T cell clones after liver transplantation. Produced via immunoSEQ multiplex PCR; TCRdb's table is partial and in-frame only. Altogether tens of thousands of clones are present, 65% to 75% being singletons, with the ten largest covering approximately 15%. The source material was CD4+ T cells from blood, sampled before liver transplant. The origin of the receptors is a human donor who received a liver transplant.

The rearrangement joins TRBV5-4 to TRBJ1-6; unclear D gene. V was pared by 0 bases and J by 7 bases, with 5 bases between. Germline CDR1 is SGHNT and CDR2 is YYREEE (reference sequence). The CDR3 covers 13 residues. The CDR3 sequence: CASSLELNSPLHF. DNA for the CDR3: TGTGCCAGCAGCTTGGAGCTGAATTCACCCCTCCACTTT. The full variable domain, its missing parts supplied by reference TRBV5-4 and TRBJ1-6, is ETGVTQSPTHLIKTRGQQVTLRCSSQSGHNTVSWYQQALGQGPQFIFQYYREEENGRGNFPPRFSGLQFPNYSSELNVNALELDDSALYLCASSLELNSPLHFGNGTRLTVT.

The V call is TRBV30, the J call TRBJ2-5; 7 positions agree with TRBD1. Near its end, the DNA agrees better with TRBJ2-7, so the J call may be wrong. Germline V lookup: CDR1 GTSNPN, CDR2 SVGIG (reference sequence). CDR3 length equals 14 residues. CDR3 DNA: TGTGCCTGGAGCCCACCTGGACAGGTCTACGAGCAGTACTTC. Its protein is CAWSPPGQVYEQYF.

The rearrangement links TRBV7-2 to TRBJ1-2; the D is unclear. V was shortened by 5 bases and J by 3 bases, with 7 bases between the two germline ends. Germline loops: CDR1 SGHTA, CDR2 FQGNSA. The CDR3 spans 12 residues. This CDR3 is CASSQADYGYTF. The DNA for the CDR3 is TGTGCCAGCAGCCAGGCCGACTATGGCTACACCTTC.

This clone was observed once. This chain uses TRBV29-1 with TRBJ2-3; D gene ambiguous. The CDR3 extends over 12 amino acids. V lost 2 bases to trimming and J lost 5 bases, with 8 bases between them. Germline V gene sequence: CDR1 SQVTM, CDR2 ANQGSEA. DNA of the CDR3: TGCAGCGTTGAAAGGAGCCAAGATACGCAGTATTTT. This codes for CSVERSQDTQYF.

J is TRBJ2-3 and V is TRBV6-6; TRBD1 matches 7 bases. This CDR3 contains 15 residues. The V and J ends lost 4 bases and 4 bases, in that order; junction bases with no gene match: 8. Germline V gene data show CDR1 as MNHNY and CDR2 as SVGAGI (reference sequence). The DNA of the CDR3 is TGTGCCAGCAGTTCGGGACAGACGTGGCCAGATACGCAGTATTTT. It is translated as CASSSGQTWPDTQYF.

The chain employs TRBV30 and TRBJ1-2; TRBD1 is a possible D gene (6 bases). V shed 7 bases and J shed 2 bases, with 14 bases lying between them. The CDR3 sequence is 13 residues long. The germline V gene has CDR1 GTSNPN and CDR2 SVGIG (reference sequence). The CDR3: CASSGAANYGYTF. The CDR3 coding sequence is TGTGCCTCTTCAGGGGCGGCCAACTATGGCTACACCTTC.

CDR3 loop: CATSRDRGPGAGREQFF. CDR3 DNA: TGTGCCACCAGCAGAGATAGGGGGCCCGGAGCTGGCAGAGAGCAGTTCTTC. The chain has TRBV15 and TRBJ2-1, with 7 bases that match TRBD1. The V gene end was trimmed by 0 bases and the J gene end by 10 bases; junction bases not matched to a gene: 15. Germline CDR1 LNHNV, CDR2 YYDKDF (reference sequence). This CDR3 spans 17 amino acids.

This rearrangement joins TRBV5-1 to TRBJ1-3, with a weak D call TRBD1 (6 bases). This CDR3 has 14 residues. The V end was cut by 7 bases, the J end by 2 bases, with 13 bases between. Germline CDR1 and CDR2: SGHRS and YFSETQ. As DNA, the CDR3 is TGCGCCAGCTCCGCGGGGGCAACTGGAAACACCATATATTTT. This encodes CASSAGATGNTIYF.

CDR3 residues: CASSAANRDQPQHF. The CDR3 DNA sequence: TGTGCCAGCAGTGCTGCCAATCGGGATCAGCCCCAGCATTTT. The chain couples TRBV2 to TRBJ1-5, with D unresolved. The CDR3 is 14 amino acids. Trimming removed 4 bases at V and 5 bases at J, with 12 bases between. Germline-derived CDR1 and CDR2 are SNHLY and FYNNEI.

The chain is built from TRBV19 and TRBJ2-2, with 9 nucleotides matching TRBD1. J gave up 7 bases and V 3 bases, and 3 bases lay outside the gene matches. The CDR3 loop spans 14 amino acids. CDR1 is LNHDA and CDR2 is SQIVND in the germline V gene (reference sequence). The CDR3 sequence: CASSIHRGLGELFF. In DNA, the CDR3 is TGTGCCAGTAGTATTCACAGGGGGCTCGGGGAGCTGTTTTTT. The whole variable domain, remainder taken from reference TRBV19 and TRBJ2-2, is DGGITQSPKYLFRKEGQNVTLSCEQNLNHDAMYWYRQDPGQGLRLIYYSQIVNDFQKGDIAEGYSVSREKKESFPLTVTSAQKNPTAFYLCASSIHRGLGELFFGEGSRLTVL.

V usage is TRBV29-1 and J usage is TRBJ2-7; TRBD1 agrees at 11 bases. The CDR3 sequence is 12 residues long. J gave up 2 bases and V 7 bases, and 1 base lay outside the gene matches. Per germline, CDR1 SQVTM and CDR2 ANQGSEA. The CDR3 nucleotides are TGCAGCGGGGGACAGGGGGCCTACGAGCAGTACTTC. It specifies CSGGQGAYEQYF.

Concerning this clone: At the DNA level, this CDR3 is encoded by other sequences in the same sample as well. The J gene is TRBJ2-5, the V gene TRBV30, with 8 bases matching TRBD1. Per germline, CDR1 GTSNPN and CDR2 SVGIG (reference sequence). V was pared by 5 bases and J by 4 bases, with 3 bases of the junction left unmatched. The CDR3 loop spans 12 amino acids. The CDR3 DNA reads TGTGCCTGGGGCACAGGGGGAGAGACCCAGTACTTC. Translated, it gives CAWGTGGETQYF.

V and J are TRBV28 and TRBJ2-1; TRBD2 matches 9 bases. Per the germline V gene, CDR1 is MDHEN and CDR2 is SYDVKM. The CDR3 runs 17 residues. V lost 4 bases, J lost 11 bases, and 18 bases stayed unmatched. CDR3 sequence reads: CASSSPGGTSLVTKQFF. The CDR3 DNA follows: TGTGCCAGCAGTTCCCCAGGGGGGACTAGCCTAGTTACAAAGCAGTTCTTC.

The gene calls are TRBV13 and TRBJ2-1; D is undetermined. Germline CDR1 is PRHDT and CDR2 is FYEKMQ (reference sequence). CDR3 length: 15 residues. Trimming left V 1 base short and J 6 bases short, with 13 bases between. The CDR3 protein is CASSLEPRNRNEQFF. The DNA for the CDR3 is TGTGCCAGCAGCTTAGAGCCAAGAAACCGCAATGAGCAGTTCTTC.

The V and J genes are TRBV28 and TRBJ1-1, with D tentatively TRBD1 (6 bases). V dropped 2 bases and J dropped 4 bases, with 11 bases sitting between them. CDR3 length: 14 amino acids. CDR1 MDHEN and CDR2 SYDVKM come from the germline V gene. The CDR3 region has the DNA TGTGCCAGCAGTTTAGGGGGCCGCTTCACTGAAGCTTTCTTT. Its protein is CASSLGGRFTEAFF.

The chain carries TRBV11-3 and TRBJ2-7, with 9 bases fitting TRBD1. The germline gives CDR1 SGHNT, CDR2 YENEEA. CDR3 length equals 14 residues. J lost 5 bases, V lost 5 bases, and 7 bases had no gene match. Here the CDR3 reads CASSAGTGTNEQYF. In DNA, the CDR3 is TGTGCCAGCAGCGCCGGGACAGGGACCAACGAGCAGTACTTC.

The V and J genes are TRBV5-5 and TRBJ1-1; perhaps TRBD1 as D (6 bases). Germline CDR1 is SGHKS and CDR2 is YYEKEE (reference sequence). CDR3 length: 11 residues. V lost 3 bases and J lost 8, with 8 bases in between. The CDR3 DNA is TGTGCCAGCAGCTGGACAGCCGAAGCTTTCTTT. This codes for CASSWTAEAFF.

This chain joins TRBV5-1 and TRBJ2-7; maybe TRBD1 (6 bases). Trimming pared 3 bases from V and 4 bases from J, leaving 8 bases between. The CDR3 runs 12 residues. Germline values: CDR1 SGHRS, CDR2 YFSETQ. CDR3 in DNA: TGCGCCAGCAGCTCCCAGGGGTACGAGCAGTACTTC. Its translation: CASSSQGYEQYF.

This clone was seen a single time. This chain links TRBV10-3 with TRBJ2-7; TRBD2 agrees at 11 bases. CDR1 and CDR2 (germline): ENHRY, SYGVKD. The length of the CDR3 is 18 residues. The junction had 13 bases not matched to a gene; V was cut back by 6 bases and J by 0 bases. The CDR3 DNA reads TGTGCCATCAGGCAGCCAGTTAGCGGGGGGGCTATCTCCTACGAGCAGTACTTC. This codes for CAIRQPVSGGAISYEQYF.

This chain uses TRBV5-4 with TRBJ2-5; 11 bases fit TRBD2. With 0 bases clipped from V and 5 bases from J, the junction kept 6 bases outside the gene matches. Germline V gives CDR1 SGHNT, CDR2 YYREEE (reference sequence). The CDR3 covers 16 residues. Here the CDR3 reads CASSLGLAGLLETQYF. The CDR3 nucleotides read TGTGCCAGCAGCTTGGGACTAGCGGGGCTCTTGGAGACCCAGTACTTC.